The 12 T cell receptor beta chains in this list originate from one sample, sequenced in a study of cytomegalovirus exposure and HLA in healthy donors. Profiling relied on immunoSEQ multiplex PCR, and the TCRdb table lists in-frame clones only, not all of them. The sample carries under 100,000 clones, 95% to 98% recorded once. Sample: PBMCs. These receptor sequences come from a man between 18 and 29 years old in good health and CMV-seronegative.

The J gene is TRBJ1-1, the V gene TRBV27, with no clear D. The CDR3 consists of 11 residues. The V end lost 6 bases, the J end lost 1 base, and 3 bases lay between the germline ends. Germline V lookup: CDR1 MNHEY, CDR2 SMNVEV (reference sequence). DNA of the CDR3: TGTGCCAGCAGCAGGAACACTGAAGCTTTCTTT. This encodes CASSRNTEAFF.

The J gene is TRBJ2-7, the V gene TRBV11-2; 10 nucleotides line up with TRBD2. Germline V gives CDR1 SGHAT, CDR2 FQNNGV. The CDR3 is made up of 15 amino acids. V lost 2 bases to trimming and J lost 4 bases; unmatched junction nucleotides: 5. CDR3 in DNA: TGTGCCAGCAGCTTAAGCGGGAGGGCCCTGTACGAGCAGTACGTC. It yields the protein CASSLSGRALYEQYV.

V usage is TRBV27 and J usage is TRBJ2-3; 13 nucleotides align to TRBD2. The V gene's germline CDR1 is MNHEY and CDR2 SMNVEV (reference sequence). This CDR3 spans 16 amino acids. With V trimmed by 3 bases and J by 4 bases, 4 bases remained unmatched. This CDR3 is CASSFRLAGGADTQYF. As DNA, the CDR3 is TGTGCCAGCAGTTTTCGACTAGCGGGAGGTGCAGATACGCAGTATTTT.

The V call is TRBV30, the J call TRBJ2-5, with 7 bases matching TRBD2. Germline values: CDR1 GTSNPN, CDR2 SVGIG (reference sequence). The CDR3 is made up of 15 amino acids. V trimming: 3 bases; J trimming: 5 bases; junction bases outside the gene matches: 12. CDR3 coding DNA: TGTGCCTGGAGGACCGGGACTACTGCTGCCGAGACCCAGTACTTC. Translation gives CAWRTGTTAAETQYF.

The count of this clone is one. This chain joins TRBV5-1 and TRBJ2-3; 8 bases match TRBD2. This CDR3 region has 16 residues. J gave up 5 bases and V 0 bases, and 8 bases lay outside the gene matches. The V gene's germline CDR1 is SGHRS and CDR2 YFSETQ. This CDR3 reads CASSLDPAGAGDTQYF. The CDR3 DNA sequence: TGCGCCAGCAGCTTGGATCCAGCGGGAGCGGGAGATACGCAGTATTTT.

The CDR3 region is CASSQDATGALSYGYTF. The CDR3 bases are TGCGCCAGCAGCCAAGATGCGACAGGGGCCCTATCCTATGGCTACACCTTC. This rearrangement joins TRBV4-3 to TRBJ1-2; 8 bases match TRBD1. This CDR3 has 17 residues. Looked up from germline, CDR1 is LGHNA and CDR2 is YSLEER. V gave up 0 bases and J gave up 4 bases; unmatched junction bases: 10.

The chain has TRBV29-1 and TRBJ2-3; tentative D call: TRBD1 (7 bases). Trimming removed 7 bases at V and 3 bases at J, with 17 bases between. Germline-derived CDR1 and CDR2 are SQVTM and ANQGSEA. There are 14 residues in the CDR3. The CDR3 DNA reads as TGCAGCGCCGACAGGGAAGGGAGGACAGATACGCAGTATTTT. Amino acids: CSADREGRTDTQYF.

This chain joins TRBV28 and TRBJ1-2; no clear D. Per germline, CDR1 MDHEN and CDR2 SYDVKM. The CDR3 is 11 amino acids. Trimming cost V 6 bases and J 2 bases, with 4 bases left between them. CDR3 coding DNA: TGTGCCAGCAGACAGAACTATGGCTACACCTTC. Amino acid sequence: CASRQNYGYTF.

This chain links TRBV4-2 with TRBJ2-7, with TRBD2 identical over 8 bases. The CDR3 length is 16 residues. V gave up 0 bases and J gave up 4 bases; unmatched junction bases: 8. Germline V gives CDR1 LGHNA, CDR2 YNFKEQ. For the CDR3, the DNA is TGTGCCAGCAGCCAAGACGGCGGGAGGAGGTCTTACGAGCAGTACTTC. It codes for CASSQDGGRRSYEQYF.

This clone came up once. The chain recombines TRBV2 with TRBJ1-1, with D perhaps TRBD1 (5 bases). The germline V gene has CDR1 SNHLY and CDR2 FYNNEI. The V end lost 6 bases, the J end lost 3 bases, and 17 bases lay between the germline ends. CDR3 length: 15 residues. The chain's CDR3 is CASRGGAVVDTEAFF. Written as DNA, the CDR3 is TGTGCCAGCAGGGGGGGTGCGGTGGTGGACACTGAAGCTTTCTTT.

The CDR3 DNA reads TGTGCCAGCAGCCTGGGACAGGGGATCAGCTATGGCTACACCTTC. Translated, it gives CASSLGQGISYGYTF. The chain has TRBV5-4 and TRBJ1-2; 10 bases match TRBD1. The V gene's germline CDR1 is SGHNT and CDR2 YYREEE (reference sequence). Germline trimming cut 4 bases from V and 4 bases from J; bases unmatched to any gene: 7. The length of the CDR3 is 15 residues.

V usage is TRBV7-3 and J usage is TRBJ2-5, with a tentative D call TRBD2 (6 bases). This CDR3 has 14 amino acids. Per germline, CDR1 SGHTA and CDR2 FQGTGA. The V and J ends lost 3 bases and 2 bases respectively, with 10 bases between them. The CDR3 nucleotides read TGTGCCAGCAGCTTCCAGGGAGGACAAGAGACCCAGTACTTC. Translating it yields CASSFQGGQETQYF.